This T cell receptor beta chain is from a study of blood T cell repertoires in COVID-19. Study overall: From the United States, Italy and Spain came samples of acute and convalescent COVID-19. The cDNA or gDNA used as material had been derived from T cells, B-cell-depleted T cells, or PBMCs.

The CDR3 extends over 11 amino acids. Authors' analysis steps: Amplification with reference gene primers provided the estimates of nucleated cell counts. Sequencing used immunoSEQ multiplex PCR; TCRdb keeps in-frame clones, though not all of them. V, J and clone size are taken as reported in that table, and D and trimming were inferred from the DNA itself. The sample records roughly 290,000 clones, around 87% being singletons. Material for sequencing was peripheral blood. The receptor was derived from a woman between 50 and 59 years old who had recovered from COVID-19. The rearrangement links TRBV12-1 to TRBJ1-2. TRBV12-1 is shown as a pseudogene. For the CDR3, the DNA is TGTGCCAGCAGCTTATCGTATGGCTACACCTTC. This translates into CASSLSYGYTF.